What follows is one T cell receptor beta chain and its context. Its target is not known. The sample originates from a study of breast tumors, draining lymph nodes, adjacent tissues. General study points: Compared with lymph nodes, tumors were less diverse; compared with nontumor tissue, more. Luminal-like breast cancer showed significantly higher tumor–nontumor repertoire similarity than basal-like.

Breast cancer patients provided tissue from their axillary draining lymph nodes. Using its own MiXCR run on the multiplex PCR reads, TCRdb lists one record per CDR3 protein. Among 200,000 to 250,000 distinct CDR3 sequences listed, roughly 32% were seen once. Sequencing was carried out using axillary lymph node tissue. This TCR came from a female donor with breast cancer. Some clones in this sample may be carry-over from other donors' samples.

This chain's CDR3 is CASSQEFGLAVYEQYF. The CDR3 coding sequence is TGCGCCAGCAGCCAAGAATTTGGACTAGCGGTCTACGAGCAGTACTTC. The J gene is TRBJ2-7, the V gene TRBV4-3, with 10 positions matching TRBD2. CDR1 is LGHNA, CDR2 YSLEER, per germline. Germline trimming cut 0 bases from V and 3 bases from J; bases unmatched to any gene: 5. This CDR3 is built from 16 residues.